This T cell receptor (beta chain) was obtained from a study of vaccination and CD4 T cells after COVID-19. Overall study context: It was a median about 100 days after diagnosis, with a range of 35 to 161, that post-COVID samples were drawn. The post-vaccine samples came a median 72 days after dose two (range 14 to 241).

One entry per CDR3 protein, called by TCRdb with MiXCR from the PCR reads. The profile covers some 22,000 distinct CDR3 sequences, with 45% to 60% appearing a single time and around 1% taken by the ten largest. The CDR3 runs to 16 residues. Germline-derived CDR1 and CDR2 are SGHTA and FQGNSA. V was pared by 1 base and J by 4 bases, with 14 bases between. The sequencing here drew on CD4+ T cells from blood, taken before SARS-CoV-2 vaccination. This receptor was obtained from a human donor who had recovered from COVID-19. This chain links TRBV7-2 with TRBJ2-1, with TRBD1 as a possible D gene (5 bases). The CDR3 here is CASSLEAGISYNEQFF. CDR3 in DNA: TGTGCCAGCAGCTTAGAGGCAGGGATTTCTTACAATGAGCAGTTCTTC.